What follows is one TCR beta chain and its context. These data belong to a study of blood T cell repertoires in COVID-19. Overall study: PBMCs, B-cell-depleted T cells, or T cells provided the cDNA or gDNA that made up the material.

Germline trimming cut 2 bases from V and 4 bases from J; bases unmatched to any gene: 12. The CDR3 is 17 residues long. Germline lookup yields CDR1 SEHNR and CDR2 FQNEAQ (reference sequence). Using immunoSEQ multiplex PCR, the repertoire was profiled, and TCRdb retains in-frame clones only, with some absent. The sample contains about 200,000 clones, approximately 81% of which appear only once. The clonotype comes from a woman over 75 with acute or convalescent COVID-19. Sequencing was carried out using peripheral blood. The V and J genes are TRBV7-9 and TRBJ2-3, with TRBD2 matching over 7 bases. The CDR3 sequence: CASSLWRRTRSPDTQYF. As DNA, the CDR3 is TGTGCCAGCAGCTTATGGCGCAGGACTAGATCCCCAGATACGCAGTATTTT.